The next 3 T cell receptor beta chains were all read from a single sample in a study of fetal regulatory T cell absence and autoimmunity. Generated by immunoSEQ multiplex PCR, the TCRdb table keeps only in-frame clones and is missing some. The sample yields approximately 46,000 clones, roughly 83% seen once. The sequencing sample was made of cord blood. Every receptor here comes from a newborn boy with IPEX syndrome.

The chain is built from TRBV9 and TRBJ1-3; D gene uncertain. With 0 bases removed from V and 3 bases from J, the gap between germline ends came to 4 bases. This CDR3 comprises 13 residues. The V gene's germline CDR1 is SGDLS and CDR2 YYNGEE. The CDR3 spells CASSVAGGNTIYF. CDR3 in DNA: TGTGCCAGCAGCGTAGCAGGTGGAAACACCATATATTTT.

The V and J genes are TRBV6-5 and TRBJ2-7, with 7 bases matching TRBD1. The CDR3 totals 14 residues. After removal of 6 bases from V and 3 bases from J, the junction contained 8 bases not matched to a gene. Germline values: CDR1 MNHEY, CDR2 SVGAGI. The CDR3, as DNA: TGTGCCAGCAGCAAAGGGGACAGCAACTACGAGCAGTACTTC. Amino acid sequence: CASSKGDSNYEQYF.

The chain combines TRBV2 with TRBJ2-3, with D uncertain. Germline values: CDR1 SNHLY, CDR2 FYNNEI. With 5 bases removed from V and 4 bases from J, the gap between germline ends came to 7 bases. The CDR3 spans 12 residues. CDR3 residues: CASSQEADTQYF. In DNA form, the CDR3 reads TGTGCCAGCAGTCAGGAAGCAGATACGCAGTATTTT.